At least ten counts were recorded for the clone carrying this T cell receptor beta chain. Its cognate antigen is unknown. Unique molecular identifiers were incorporated into the prepared TCRbeta library. In TCRdb, the PCR reads were re-called with MiXCR into one record per CDR3 protein. The table shows 200,000 or so distinct CDR3 sequences, with 6.6% occurring only once. The sample comes from a study of T-cell reconstitution after alpha-beta-depleted transplantation in children. The study's findings and limits: T-cell counts and diversity at one year following transplant were attributed mainly to newly produced T cells. Approximately two months post-transplant, alpha-beta T cells reportedly originated from several hundred expanded graft clones.

V lost 5 bases and J 10 bases, leaving 18 bases between the germline ends. The CDR3 loop spans 14 amino acids. Germline CDR1 LNHNV, CDR2 YYDKDF (reference sequence). This sample comprised PBMCs, obtained before TCRalphabeta/CD19-depleted stem cell transplant. This receptor was taken from a boy aged 2 to 10 with acute lymphoblastic leukemia, due to receive a stem cell transplant. The genes are TRBV15 and TRBJ2-1; D gene unclear. DNA of the CDR3: TGTGCCACCAGCGGTCCGCATAAGGTGGACGAGCAGTTCTTC. This sequence encodes CATSGPHKVDEQFF. The full variable domain, completed using reference TRBV15 and TRBJ2-1, is DAMVIQNPRYQVTQFGKPVTLSCSQTLNHNVMYWYQQKSSQAPKLLFHYYDKDFNNEADTPDNFQSRRPNTSFCFLDIRSPGLGDTAMYLCATSGPHKVDEQFFGPGTRLTVL.